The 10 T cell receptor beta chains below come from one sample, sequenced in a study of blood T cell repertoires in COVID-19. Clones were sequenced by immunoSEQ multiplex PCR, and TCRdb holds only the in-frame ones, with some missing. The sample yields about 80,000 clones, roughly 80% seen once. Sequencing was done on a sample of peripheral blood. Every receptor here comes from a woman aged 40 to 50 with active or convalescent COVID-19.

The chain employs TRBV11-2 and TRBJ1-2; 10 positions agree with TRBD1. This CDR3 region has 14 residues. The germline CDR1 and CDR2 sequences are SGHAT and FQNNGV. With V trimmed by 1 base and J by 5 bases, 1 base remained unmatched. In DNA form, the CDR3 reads TGTGCCAGCAGCTTAGGACAGGGGGCATATGGCTACACCTTC. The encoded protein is CASSLGQGAYGYTF.

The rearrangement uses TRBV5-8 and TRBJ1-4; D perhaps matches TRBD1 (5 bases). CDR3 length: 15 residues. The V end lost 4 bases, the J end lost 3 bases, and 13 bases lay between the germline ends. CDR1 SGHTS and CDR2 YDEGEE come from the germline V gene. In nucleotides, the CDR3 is TGTGCCAGCAGCCGCCGCCAGGGTGCTAATGAAAAACTGTTTTTT. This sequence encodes CASSRRQGANEKLFF.

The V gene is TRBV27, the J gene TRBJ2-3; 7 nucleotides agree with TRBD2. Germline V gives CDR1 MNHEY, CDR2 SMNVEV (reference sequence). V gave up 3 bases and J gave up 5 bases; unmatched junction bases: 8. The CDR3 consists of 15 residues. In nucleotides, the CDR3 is TGTGCCAGCAGTTTTGAGCCAGCGGGGAGAGATACGCAGTATTTT. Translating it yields CASSFEPAGRDTQYF.

The chain's CDR3 is CASSRPGPNTGELFF. The DNA of the CDR3 is TGTGCCAGTAGTAGGCCAGGGCCGAACACCGGGGAGCTGTTTTTT. The rearrangement links TRBV19 to TRBJ2-2; a possible D gene is TRBD1 (5 bases). The V gene lost 4 bases and the J gene lost 0 bases, with 9 bases spanning the gap. CDR3 size: 15 residues. Per germline, CDR1 LNHDA and CDR2 SQIVND (reference sequence).

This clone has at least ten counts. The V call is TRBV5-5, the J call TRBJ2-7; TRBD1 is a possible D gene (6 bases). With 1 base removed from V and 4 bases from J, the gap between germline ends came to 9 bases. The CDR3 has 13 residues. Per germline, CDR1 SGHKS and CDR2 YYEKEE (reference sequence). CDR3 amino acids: CASSLTGFYEQYF. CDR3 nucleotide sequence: TGTGCCAGCAGCTTGACAGGGTTTTACGAGCAGTACTTC.

In DNA, the CDR3 is TGCGCCAGCAGCCAAGGGGCAGGGGACATGAACTATGGCTACACCTTC. The encoded protein is CASSQGAGDMNYGYTF. This chain joins TRBV4-3 and TRBJ1-2; a weak D match, TRBD1 (6 bases). V shed 1 base and J shed 2 bases, with 14 bases lying between them. The CDR3 totals 16 residues. From germline, CDR1 is LGHNA and CDR2 YSLEER.

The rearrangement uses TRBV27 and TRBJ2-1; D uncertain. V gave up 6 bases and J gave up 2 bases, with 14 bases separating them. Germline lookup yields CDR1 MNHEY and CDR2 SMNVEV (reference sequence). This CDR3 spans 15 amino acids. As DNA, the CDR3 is TGTGCCAGCAGACCTAGTCGGATGACCTACAATGAGCAGTTCTTC. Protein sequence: CASRPSRMTYNEQFF.

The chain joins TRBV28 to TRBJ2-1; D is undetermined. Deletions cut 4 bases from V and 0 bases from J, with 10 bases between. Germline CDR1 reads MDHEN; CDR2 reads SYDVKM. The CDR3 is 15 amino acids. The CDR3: CASSSTDYSYNEQFF. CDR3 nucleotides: TGTGCCAGCAGTTCCACAGATTACTCCTACAATGAGCAGTTCTTC.

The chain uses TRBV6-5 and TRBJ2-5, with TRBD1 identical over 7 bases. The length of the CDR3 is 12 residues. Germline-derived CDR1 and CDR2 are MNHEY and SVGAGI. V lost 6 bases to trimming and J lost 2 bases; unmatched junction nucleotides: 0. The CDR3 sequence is CASRGQQETQYF. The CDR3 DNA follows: TGTGCCAGCAGGGGACAGCAAGAGACCCAGTACTTC.

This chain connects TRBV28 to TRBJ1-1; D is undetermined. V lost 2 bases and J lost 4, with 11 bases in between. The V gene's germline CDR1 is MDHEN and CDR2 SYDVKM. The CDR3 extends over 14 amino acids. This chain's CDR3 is CASSLNGMSTEAFF. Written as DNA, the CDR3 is TGTGCCAGCAGTTTAAACGGGATGAGCACTGAAGCTTTCTTT.